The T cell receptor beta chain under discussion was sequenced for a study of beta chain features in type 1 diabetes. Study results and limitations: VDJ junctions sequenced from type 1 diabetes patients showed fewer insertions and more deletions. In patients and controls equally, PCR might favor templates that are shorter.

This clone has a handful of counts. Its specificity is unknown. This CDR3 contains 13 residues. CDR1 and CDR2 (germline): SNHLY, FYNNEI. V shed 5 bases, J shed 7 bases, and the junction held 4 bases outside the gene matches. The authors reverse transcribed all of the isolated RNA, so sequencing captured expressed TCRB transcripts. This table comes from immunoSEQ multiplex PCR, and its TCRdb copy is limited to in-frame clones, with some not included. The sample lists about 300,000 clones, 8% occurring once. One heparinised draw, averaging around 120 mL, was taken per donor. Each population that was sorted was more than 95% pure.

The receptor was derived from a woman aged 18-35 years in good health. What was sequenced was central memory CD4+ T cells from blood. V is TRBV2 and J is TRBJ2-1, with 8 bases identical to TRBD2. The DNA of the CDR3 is TGTGCCAGCAGTTCTGAGCGGGGGAATGAGCAGTTCTTC. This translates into CASSSERGNEQFF.